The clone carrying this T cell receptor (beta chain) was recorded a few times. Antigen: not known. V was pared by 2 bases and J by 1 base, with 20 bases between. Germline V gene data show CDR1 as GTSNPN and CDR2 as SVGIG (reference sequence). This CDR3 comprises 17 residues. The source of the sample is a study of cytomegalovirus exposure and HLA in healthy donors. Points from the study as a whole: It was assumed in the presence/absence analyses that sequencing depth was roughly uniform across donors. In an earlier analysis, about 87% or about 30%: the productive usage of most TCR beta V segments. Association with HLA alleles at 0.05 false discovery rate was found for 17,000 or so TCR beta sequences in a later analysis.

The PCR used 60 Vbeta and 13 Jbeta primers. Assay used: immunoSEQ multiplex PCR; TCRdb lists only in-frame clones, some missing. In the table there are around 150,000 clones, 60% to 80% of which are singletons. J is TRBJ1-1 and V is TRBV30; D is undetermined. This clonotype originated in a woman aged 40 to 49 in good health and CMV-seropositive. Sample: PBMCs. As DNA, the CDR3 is TGTGCCTGGAGTATGAGCCGTGTATCCCTAAGGAACACTGAAGCTTTCTTT. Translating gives CAWSMSRVSLRNTEAFF.